This entry is about one T cell receptor (beta chain). The DNA ends 3 residues before the CDR3 does, and the rest of the CDR3 is filled in from the germline J gene. Each participant carried one incident cervical HPV16 infection only. This specimen comes from a study of T cells in women clearing cervical HPV infection. Germline CDR1 and CDR2: SNHLY and FYNNEI. The CDR3 runs 14 residues. The V segment lost 6 bases and the J segment 5 bases; nucleotides outside the gene matches: 4. immunoSEQ multiplex PCR used an average of about 1.3 ug genomic DNA. The repertoire was sequenced with immunoSEQ multiplex PCR; TCRdb's copy has only in-frame clones and lacks some. The sample data list 25,000 to 35,000 clones.

What was sequenced was blood buffy coat. The TCR sequence derives from a woman between 18 and 70 years old with a cervical HPV16 infection that either progressed to CIN3+ or cleared (not recorded which). The chain combines TRBV2 with TRBJ2-5; TRBD2 agrees at 12 bases. The CDR3 sequence is CASRTSGSGETQYF. The CDR3 DNA, read in part, is TGTGCCAGCAGGACTAGCGGGAGTGGGGAGACC. Full variable domain (remainder filled in from reference TRBV2 and TRBJ2-5): EPEVTQTPSHQVTQMGQEVILRCVPISNHLYFYWYRQILGQKVEFLVSFYNNEISEKSEIFDDQFSVERPDGSNFTLKIRSTKLEDSAMYFCASRTSGSGETQYFGPGTRLLVL.